This T cell receptor (beta chain) emerged from a study of shared clonotypes between healthy human individuals. Terminally differentiated effector memory CD45RA+ cells were excluded from the naive CD8 cells, which were CD45RO-negative and positively selected for CCR7. Sequencing was performed with immunoSEQ multiplex PCR; in TCRdb, only in-frame clones are kept and a portion is missing. The table has about 2.2 million clones, roughly 95% seen once; the top ten hold about 1.7%. The germline V and J ends were trimmed by 3 bases and 4 bases, with 13 bases remaining between them. The CDR3 loop spans 15 amino acids. CDR1 is SEHNR, CDR2 FQNEAQ, per germline (reference sequence). This clone was recorded only once.

This clonotype was obtained from a man younger than 30 in good health. Some clones in this sample may be carry-over from other donors' samples. Sequenced sample: naive CD8+ T cells from PBMCs. The gene calls are TRBV7-9 and TRBJ2-1; D is undetermined. The chain's CDR3 is CASSFLDGPYNEQFF. The DNA for the CDR3 is TGTGCCAGCAGCTTCTTGGACGGACCATACAATGAGCAGTTCTTC.